This T cell receptor beta chain was found in a study of cytomegalovirus exposure and HLA in healthy donors. Findings of the study overall: The study dropped some indistinguishable V segments, TRBV6-2 and TRBV6-3 among them. Per a later analysis, HLA-associated TCR beta chains showed more clonal expansion than other, equally common TCR beta chains. Despite most TCR sequences being rare, some public TCRs occurred in many donors.

About this clone itself: Its antigen is currently unknown.

The PCR made use of 60 Vbeta and 13 Jbeta primers. Only in-frame clones appear in the TCRdb table, and some are missing; sequencing was by immunoSEQ multiplex PCR. The repertoire holds 150,000 to 200,000 clones, about 87% seen once, with approximately 1.7% in the top ten. Germline V lookup: CDR1 MNHEY, CDR2 SVGAGI. This CDR3 is built from 13 residues. V lost 6 bases to trimming and J lost 6 bases, with 12 bases between them. The receptor comes from a woman under 30 in good health and CMV-seronegative. This chain joins TRBV6-5 and TRBJ1-5; possibly TRBD1 for D (5 bases). The specimen was PBMCs. The CDR3 here is CASSPARGQPQHF. The CDR3 DNA is TGTGCCAGCAGCCCCGCTAGGGGTCAGCCCCAGCATTTT.